Presented here are 14 T cell receptor beta chains from one specimen sequenced in a study of patients and donors after allogeneic stem cell transplantation. One entry per CDR3 protein results from TCRdb running MiXCR on the RT-PCR reads. The sample shows approximately 150,000 distinct CDR3 sequences, 25% to 35% of them seen only once. Sequencing was performed on blood, either unsorted or a sorted T cell fraction (not recorded which). These receptors came from a human donor who was either an allogeneic HSCT recipient or a stem cell or donor lymphocyte infusion donor (not recorded which). It is not recorded whose cells these are; they may come from a transplant donor.

This chain links TRBV20-1 with TRBJ2-7; 9 bases align to TRBD2. Germline CDR1 and CDR2: DFQATT and SNEGSKA (reference sequence). The CDR3 is 16 amino acids. Trimming at V came to 2 bases and at J to 3 bases, leaving 11 bases not matched to a gene. The CDR3 DNA reads TGCAGTGCTAGACCCGAGACTAGCGGAGAATACTACGAGCAGTACTTC. Amino acids: CSARPETSGEYYEQYF.

The CDR3: CATSGQGKTSGNLYEQYF. CDR3 sequence (DNA): TGTGCCACCAGTGGACAGGGGAAGACTAGCGGGAATCTGTACGAGCAGTACTTC. This chain joins TRBV24-1 and TRBJ2-7; 11 bases match TRBD2. Germline-derived CDR1 and CDR2 are KGHDR and SFDVKD. This CDR3 region has 18 residues. With V trimmed by 5 bases and J by 4 bases, 15 bases remained unmatched.

This clonotype was seen a few times. V usage is TRBV6-2 or TRBV6-3 and J usage is TRBJ2-1; the match to TRBD1 covers 7 bases. The CDR3 is 11 residues long. Trimming removed 4 bases from V and 10 bases from J; junction bases left unmatched: 1. Germline V gene data show CDR1 as MNHEY and CDR2 as SVGEGT. As DNA, the CDR3 is TGTGCCAGCAGTTGGACAGGCGAGCAGTTCTTC. Protein sequence: CASSWTGEQFF.

The chain employs TRBV6-5 and TRBJ2-7, with 16 bases fitting TRBD2. Germline V gives CDR1 MNHEY, CDR2 SVGAGI. There are 19 residues in the CDR3. Trimming took 0 bases from V and 3 from J; bases not matched to a gene: 8. The CDR3 DNA sequence: TGTGCCAGCAGTTACTCGACGGGACTAGCGGGAGGGGCTGACTACGAGCAGTACTTC. Its translation is CASSYSTGLAGGADYEQYF.

This clonotype has a handful of counts. The chain recombines TRBV5-6 with TRBJ2-2, with a weak D call TRBD2 (6 bases). Trimming removed 0 bases at V and 5 bases at J, with 11 bases between. This CDR3 spans 15 amino acids. The germline gives CDR1 SGHDT, CDR2 YYEEEE. CDR3 residues: CASSLEREPTGELFF. The CDR3 DNA is TGTGCCAGCAGCTTGGAACGGGAGCCGACCGGGGAGCTGTTTTTT.

The J gene is TRBJ2-7, the V gene TRBV12-3 or TRBV12-4, with a tentative D call TRBD1 (5 bases). The CDR3 is made up of 13 amino acids. Trimming pared 7 bases from V and 10 bases from J, leaving 20 bases between. CDR3 sequence reads: CASTSVTAPVQYF. CDR3 nucleotide sequence: TGTGCCAGCACCTCCGTGACAGCTCCAGTACAGTACTTC.

This clonotype has a count of ten or more. The chain recombines TRBV12-3 or TRBV12-4 with TRBJ2-5, with D perhaps matching TRBD1 (5 bases). Trimming removed 4 bases from V and 6 bases from J, with 6 bases in between. The CDR3 is made up of 11 amino acids. The CDR3 is CASSYRQTQYF. CDR3 bases: TGTGCCAGCAGTTACAGGCAGACCCAGTACTTC.

The chain couples TRBV27 to TRBJ2-7; 10 bases are a match to TRBD2. This CDR3 spans 15 amino acids. Per the germline V gene, CDR1 is MNHEY and CDR2 is SMNVEV (reference sequence). The V gene end was trimmed by 5 bases and the J gene end by 4 bases; junction bases not matched to a gene: 8. CDR3 residues: CASSDSSSGSYEQYF. In DNA, the CDR3 is TGTGCCAGCAGTGATTCTTCTAGCGGGAGTTACGAGCAGTACTTC.

The rearrangement links TRBV3-1 to TRBJ2-3, with 16 bases identical to TRBD2. Trimming took 1 base from V and 9 from J; bases not matched to a gene: 7. There are 17 residues in the CDR3. In germline, CDR1 is LGHDT, CDR2 YNNKEL (reference sequence). CDR3 coding DNA: TGTGCCAGCAGCCAAGCCCAGGGACTAGCGGGAGGGTACACGCAGTATTTT. Translation gives CASSQAQGLAGGYTQYF.

This chain links TRBV4-2 with TRBJ2-5; D uncertain. CDR1 and CDR2 (germline): LGHNA, YNFKEQ. CDR3 length: 14 residues. The V end was cut by 1 base, the J end by 3 bases, with 9 bases between. CDR3 DNA sequence: TGTGCCAGCAGCCAAGTAAACAAAAAAGAGACCCAGTACTTC. Its protein is CASSQVNKKETQYF.

This clonotype was seen a few times. This sequence joins TRBV6-6 and TRBJ2-1, with a weak D call TRBD2 (6 bases). This CDR3 has 14 residues. The germline V gene encodes CDR1 MNHNY and CDR2 SVGAGI (reference sequence). Trimming took 2 bases from V and 6 from J, leaving 11 bases between them. The CDR3 protein is CASSYLDYPNEQFF. Written as DNA, the CDR3 is TGTGCCAGCAGTTACCTGGACTACCCCAATGAGCAGTTCTTC.

In its sample, this clonotype was seen once. The V gene is TRBV10-3, the J gene TRBJ2-7; 8 bases fit TRBD2. CDR3 length: 16 residues. The trim removed 3 bases at V and 2 bases at J, leaving 9 bases unmatched. Germline V CDR1 and CDR2: ENHRY, SYGVKD. CDR3 protein: CAISDPENSGTYEQYF. CDR3 DNA: TGTGCCATCAGTGACCCTGAAAATAGCGGGACCTACGAGCAGTACTTC.

This clonotype appeared a few times. The rearrangement joins TRBV5-1 to TRBJ1-2, with 7 nucleotides matching TRBD1. The V segment lost 3 bases and the J segment 6 bases; nucleotides outside the gene matches: 2. Germline V gene data show CDR1 as SGHRS and CDR2 as YFSETQ. The length of the CDR3 is 12 residues. The CDR3 sequence: CASSWQGDGYTF. CDR3 sequence (DNA): TGCGCCAGCAGCTGGCAGGGGGATGGCTACACCTTC.

This clonotype is classed as medium-sized (0.01 to 0.1%). This chain uses TRBV12-3 or TRBV12-4 with TRBJ1-1, with 8 bases identical to TRBD1. The CDR3 covers 15 residues. With V trimmed by 7 bases and J by 3 bases, 10 bases remained unmatched. The CDR3 DNA reads as TGTGCCAGCACTCCAGGGGACAGGCTTTACACTGAAGCTTTCTTT. Its translation: CASTPGDRLYTEAFF.